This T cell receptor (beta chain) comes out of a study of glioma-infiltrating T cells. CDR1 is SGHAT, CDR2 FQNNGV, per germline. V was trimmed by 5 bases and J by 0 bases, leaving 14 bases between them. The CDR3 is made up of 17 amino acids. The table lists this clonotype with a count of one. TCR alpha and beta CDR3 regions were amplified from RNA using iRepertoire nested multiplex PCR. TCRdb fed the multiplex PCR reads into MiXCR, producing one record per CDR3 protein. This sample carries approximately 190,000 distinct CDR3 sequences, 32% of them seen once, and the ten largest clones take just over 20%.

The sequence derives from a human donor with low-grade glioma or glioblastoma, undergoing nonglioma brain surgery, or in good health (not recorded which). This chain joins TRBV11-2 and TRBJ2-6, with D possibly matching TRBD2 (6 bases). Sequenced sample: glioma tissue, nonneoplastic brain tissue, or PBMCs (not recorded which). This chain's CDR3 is CASSPALGLSGANVLTF. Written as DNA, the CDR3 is TGTGCCAGCAGCCCTGCTTTGGGACTCTCTGGGGCCAACGTCCTGACTTTC.